This T cell receptor (beta chain) was captured in a study of shared T cell receptors in the human thymus. Trimming removed 3 bases from V and 1 base from J, with 3 bases in between. Germline V gives CDR1 MGHDK, CDR2 SYGVNS. The CDR3 is 13 residues long. Profiling relied on immunoSEQ multiplex PCR, and the TCRdb table lists in-frame clones only, not all of them. The sample includes 540,000 or so clones, roughly 74% seen only once; the top ten take 0.013%. Another study also made use of these data, one on human thymus T cells. As that study records: Serving as donors were healthy Finnish infants, each of whom was having open corrective surgery for congenital heart defects. Obtained as resections during corrective heart surgery, the thymus tissue was then studied. Repertoires from thymus and blood appeared to show biased V and J gene usage. Among unrelated individuals, related research reported thymic repertoires that overlapped highly.

The specimen was thymocytes. The J gene is TRBJ2-2, the V gene TRBV25-1; D unclear. The sequence came from a boy under two years old with a congenital heart defect. CDR3 bases: TGTGCCAGCAGTGATCAGAACACCGGGGAGCTGTTTTTT. Its translation: CASSDQNTGELFF.